Listed here is a single T cell receptor beta chain. What this receptor recognizes is not known. There are no base qualities to consult, and no much larger clone falls within one base. The sample belongs to a study of T-cell reconstitution after alpha-beta-depleted transplantation in children (dated by TCRdb to the mid-2010s). Notes on the research overall: The study quantitatively tracked T-cell immune reconstitution after TCRalphabeta/CD19-depleted allogeneic hematopoietic cell transplantation in children using TCR repertoire profiling. General findings and caveats noted by the study authors: In some patients, high TCRbeta diversity at day 60 was attributed to recipient T cells and intrathymic progenitors that had survived conditioning. Apparently early alphabetaT-cell count recovery about two months after transplant reportedly relied on only several hundred rapidly expanded clones derived from non-depleted graft cells. Hyperexpanded clone frequencies declined over subsequent months; after one year, T-cell counts and TCRbeta diversity were mostly attributed to newly produced T cells.

The cysteine opens and the phenylalanine closes a CDR3 of 14 amino acids. Left in the record is the CDR3 DNA by itself, 42 bases read in frame from the first base. Clipping removes 7 bases from V and 5 bases from J, with 8 as the unmatched junction base count. Library preparation employed PCR. Sequenced using an Illumina HiSeq 2500. TCR libraries were prepared with molecular barcoding, using unique molecular identifiers to normalize TCRbeta repertoire quantification. TCRdb itself trimmed the public reads at Q25 with fastp, ran MiXCR and retained productive beta chains. Rows with one shared CDR3 protein collapse into an entry with the most common genes and DNA. Present in this sample are hundreds of thousands of distinct CDR3 sequences, roughly 13% of which were seen just once. Over 2% of the sample is held by the ten biggest clonotypes. The sample's treatment or condition label is to be understood as: allogeneic hematopoietic cell transplantation with graft depleted of TCRalphabeta T cells and CD19 B cells. TCRalphabeta/CD19-depleted allogeneic hematopoietic cell grafts were given to the transplant recipients, all of whom were children.

Source: PBMCs, mostly from graft donor cells, taken 360 days after TCRalphabeta/CD19-depleted stem cell transplant. The sequence was obtained from a male patient under 18 who had a stem cell transplant for acute myeloid leukemia, so the T cells may come from the graft donor. The rearrangement combines TRBV12-3 or TRBV12-4 with TRBJ2-5; the junction holds 9 bases that match TRBD2. The DNA sequence is given as TGTGCCAGCACCCCAAGCGGGAGGCTGGAGACCCAGTACTTC. Translated, this is CASTPSGRLETQYF.